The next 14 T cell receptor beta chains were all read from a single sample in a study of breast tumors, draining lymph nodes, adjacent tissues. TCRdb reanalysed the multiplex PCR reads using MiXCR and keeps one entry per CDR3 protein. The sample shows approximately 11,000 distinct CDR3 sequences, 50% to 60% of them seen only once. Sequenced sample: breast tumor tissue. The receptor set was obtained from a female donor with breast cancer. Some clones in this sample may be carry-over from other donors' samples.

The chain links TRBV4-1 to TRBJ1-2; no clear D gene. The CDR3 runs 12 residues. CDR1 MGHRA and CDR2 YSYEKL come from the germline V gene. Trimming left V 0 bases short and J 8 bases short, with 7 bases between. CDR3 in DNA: TGCGCCAGCAGCCAAGAGGGCAGGGGCTACACCTTC. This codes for CASSQEGRGYTF.

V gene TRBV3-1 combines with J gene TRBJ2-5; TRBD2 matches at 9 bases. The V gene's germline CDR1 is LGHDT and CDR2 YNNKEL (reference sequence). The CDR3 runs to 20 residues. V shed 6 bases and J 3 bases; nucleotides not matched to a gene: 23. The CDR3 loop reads CASRPEGRTNETSGKETQYF. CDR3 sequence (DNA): TGTGCCAGCAGGCCAGAAGGCAGGACTAATGAGACTAGCGGAAAAGAGACCCAGTACTTC.

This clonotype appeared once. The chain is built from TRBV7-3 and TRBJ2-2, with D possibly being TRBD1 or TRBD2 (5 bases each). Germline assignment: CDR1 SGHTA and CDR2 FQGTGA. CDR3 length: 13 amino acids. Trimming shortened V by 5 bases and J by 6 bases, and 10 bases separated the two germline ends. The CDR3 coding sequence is TGTGCCAGCAGCATCGAGGGGCCCGGGGAGCTGTTTTTT. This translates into CASSIEGPGELFF. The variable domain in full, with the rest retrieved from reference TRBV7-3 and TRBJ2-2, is GAGVSQTPSNKVTEKGKYVELRCDPISGHTALYWYRQSLGQGPEFLIYFQGTGAADDSGLPNDRFFAVRPEGSVSTLKIQRTERGDSAVYLCASSIEGPGELFFGEGSRLTVL.

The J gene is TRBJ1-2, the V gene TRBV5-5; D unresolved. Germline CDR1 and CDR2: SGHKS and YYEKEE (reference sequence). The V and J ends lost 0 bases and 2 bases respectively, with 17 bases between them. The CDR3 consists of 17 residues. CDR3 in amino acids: CASSLDIYGRDNYGYTF. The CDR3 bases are TGTGCCAGCAGCTTGGACATCTACGGACGTGACAACTATGGCTACACCTTC.

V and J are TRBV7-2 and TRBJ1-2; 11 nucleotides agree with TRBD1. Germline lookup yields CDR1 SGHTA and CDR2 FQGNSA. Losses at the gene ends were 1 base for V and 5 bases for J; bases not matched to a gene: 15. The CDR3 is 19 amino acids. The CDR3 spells CASSLEWTGGSPLLYGYTF. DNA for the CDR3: TGTGCCAGCAGCTTAGAGTGGACAGGGGGCAGTCCGCTCCTATATGGCTACACCTTC.

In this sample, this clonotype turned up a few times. CDR3 DNA: TGCAGCGTTGGAGATCCGACAGGGTACGGAAACACCATATATTTT. Amino acid sequence: CSVGDPTGYGNTIYF. This chain joins TRBV29-1 and TRBJ1-3; 7 bases are shared with TRBD1. This CDR3 spans 15 amino acids. Germline V CDR1 and CDR2: SQVTM, ANQGSEA. The V and J ends lost 4 bases and 4 bases, in that order; junction bases with no gene match: 10. The entire variable domain, with the rest obtained from reference TRBV29-1 and TRBJ1-3, is as follows: SAVISQKPSRDICQRGTSLTIQCQVDSQVTMMFWYRQQPGQSLTLIATANQGSEATYESGFVIDKFPISRPNLTFSTLTVSNMSPEDSSIYLCSVGDPTGYGNTIYFGEGSWLTVV.

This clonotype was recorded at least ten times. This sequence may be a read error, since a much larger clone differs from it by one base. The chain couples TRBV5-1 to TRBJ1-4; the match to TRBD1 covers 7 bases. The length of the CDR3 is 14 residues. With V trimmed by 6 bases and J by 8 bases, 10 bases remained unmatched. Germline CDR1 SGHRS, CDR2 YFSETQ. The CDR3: CASNPDRVGEKLFF. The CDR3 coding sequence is TGCGCCAGCAACCCCGACAGGGTGGGGGAAAAACTGTTTTTT.

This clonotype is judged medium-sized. The CDR3 region is CASRTVNEKLFF. The CDR3 nucleotides read TGTGCCAGTAGGACAGTTAATGAAAAACTGTTTTTT. The rearrangement joins TRBV6-5 to TRBJ1-4; D may be TRBD1 (6 bases). Per germline, CDR1 MNHEY and CDR2 SVGAGI. Trimming cost V 9 bases and J 4 bases, with 9 bases left between them. The length of the CDR3 is 12 residues.

The CDR3 here is CASSSRDGYSYEQYF. CDR3 nucleotides: TGTGCCAGCAGCTCCCGGGACGGCTACTCCTACGAGCAGTACTTC. The chain employs TRBV13 and TRBJ2-7; D possibly uses TRBD1 or TRBD2 (5 bases each). The germline V and J ends were trimmed by 4 bases and 0 bases, with 13 bases remaining between them. This CDR3 spans 15 amino acids. CDR1 PRHDT and CDR2 FYEKMQ come from the germline V gene (reference sequence).

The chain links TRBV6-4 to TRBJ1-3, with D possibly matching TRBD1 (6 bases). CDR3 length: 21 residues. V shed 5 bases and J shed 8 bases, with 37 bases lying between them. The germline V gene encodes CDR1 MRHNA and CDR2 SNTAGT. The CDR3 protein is CASSHTDSQDSKQLCRDTIYF. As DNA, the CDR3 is TGTGCCAGCAGTCACACCGACTCCCAGGACAGCAAACAGTTATGTAGGGACACCATATATTTT.

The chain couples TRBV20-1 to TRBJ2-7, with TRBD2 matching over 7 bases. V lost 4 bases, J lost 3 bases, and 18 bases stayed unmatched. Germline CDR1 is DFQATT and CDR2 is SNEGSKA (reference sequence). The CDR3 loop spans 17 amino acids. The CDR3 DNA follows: TGCAGTGCTACAGGAGGTAGCGGGTCAAAGGACGGCTACGAGCAGTACTTC. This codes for CSATGGSGSKDGYEQYF.

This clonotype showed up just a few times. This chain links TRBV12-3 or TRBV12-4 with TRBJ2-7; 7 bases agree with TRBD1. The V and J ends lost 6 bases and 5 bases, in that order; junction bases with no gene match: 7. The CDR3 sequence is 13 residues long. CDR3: CASSRDSIHEQYF. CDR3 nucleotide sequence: TGTGCCAGCAGCCGGGACAGCATTCACGAGCAGTACTTC.

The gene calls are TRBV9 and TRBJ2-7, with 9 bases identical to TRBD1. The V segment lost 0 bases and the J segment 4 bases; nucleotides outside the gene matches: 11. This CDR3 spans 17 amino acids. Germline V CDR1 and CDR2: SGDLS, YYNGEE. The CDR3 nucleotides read TGTGCCAGCAGCGTAGTAGGGGGGGGACAGGGTGTTTACGAGCAGTACTTC. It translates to CASSVVGGGQGVYEQYF.

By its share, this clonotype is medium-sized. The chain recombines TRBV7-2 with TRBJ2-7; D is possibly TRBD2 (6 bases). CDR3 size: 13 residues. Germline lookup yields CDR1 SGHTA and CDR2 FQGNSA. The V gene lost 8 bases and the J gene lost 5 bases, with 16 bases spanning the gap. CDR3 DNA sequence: TGTGCCAGCCGGGGGTGTACACCGCACGAGCAGTACTTC. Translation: CASRGCTPHEQYF.